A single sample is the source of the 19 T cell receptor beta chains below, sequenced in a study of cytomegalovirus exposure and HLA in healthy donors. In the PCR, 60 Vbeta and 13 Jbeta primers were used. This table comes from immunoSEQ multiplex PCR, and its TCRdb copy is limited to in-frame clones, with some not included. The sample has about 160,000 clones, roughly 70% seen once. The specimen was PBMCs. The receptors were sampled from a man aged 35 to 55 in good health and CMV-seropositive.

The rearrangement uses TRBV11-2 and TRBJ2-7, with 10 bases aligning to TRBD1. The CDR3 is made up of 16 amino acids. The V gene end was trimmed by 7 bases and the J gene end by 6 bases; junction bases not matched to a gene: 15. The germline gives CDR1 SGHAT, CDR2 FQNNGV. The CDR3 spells CASTTRVGDRGGEQYF. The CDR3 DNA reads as TGTGCCAGCACCACCCGGGTAGGGGACAGGGGTGGCGAGCAGTACTTC.

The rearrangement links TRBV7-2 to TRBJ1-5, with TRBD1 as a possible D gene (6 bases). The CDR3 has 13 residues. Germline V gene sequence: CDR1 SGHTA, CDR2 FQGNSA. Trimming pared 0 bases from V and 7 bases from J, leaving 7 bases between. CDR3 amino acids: CASSLAQGQPQHF. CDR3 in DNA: TGTGCCAGCAGCTTAGCTCAGGGGCAGCCCCAGCATTTT. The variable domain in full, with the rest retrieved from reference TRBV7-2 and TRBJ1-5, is GAGVSQSPSNKVTEKGKDVELRCDPISGHTALYWYRQSLGQGLEFLIYFQGNSAPDKSGLPSDRFSAERTGGSVSTLTIQRTQQEDSAVYLCASSLAQGQPQHFGDGTRLSIL.

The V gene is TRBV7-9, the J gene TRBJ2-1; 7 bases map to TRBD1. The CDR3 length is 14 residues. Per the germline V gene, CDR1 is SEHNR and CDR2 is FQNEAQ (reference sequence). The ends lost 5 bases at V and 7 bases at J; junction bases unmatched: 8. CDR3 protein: CASSPQGPGNEQFF. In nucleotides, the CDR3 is TGTGCCAGCAGCCCACAGGGGCCGGGGAATGAGCAGTTCTTC.

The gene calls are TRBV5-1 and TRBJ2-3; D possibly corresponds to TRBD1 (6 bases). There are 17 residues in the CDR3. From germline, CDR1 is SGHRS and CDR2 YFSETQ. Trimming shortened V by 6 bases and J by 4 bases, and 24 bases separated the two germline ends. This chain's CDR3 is CASTRVGAGVGADTQYF. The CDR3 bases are TGCGCCAGCACCCGGGTTGGGGCAGGGGTAGGGGCAGATACGCAGTATTTT.

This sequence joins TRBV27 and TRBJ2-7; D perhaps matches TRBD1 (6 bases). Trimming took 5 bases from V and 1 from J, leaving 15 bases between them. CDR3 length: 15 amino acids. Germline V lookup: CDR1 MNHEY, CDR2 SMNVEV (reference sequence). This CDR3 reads CASSGTGQISYEQYF. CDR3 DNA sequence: TGTGCCAGCAGTGGCACCGGACAGATATCCTACGAGCAGTACTTC.

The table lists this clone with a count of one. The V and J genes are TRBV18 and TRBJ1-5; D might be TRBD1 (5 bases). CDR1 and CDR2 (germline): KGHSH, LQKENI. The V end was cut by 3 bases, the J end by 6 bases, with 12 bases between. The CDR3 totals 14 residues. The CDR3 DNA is TGTGCCAGCTCACCCCGGGCGGGGGGTCAGCCCCAGCATTTT. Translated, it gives CASSPRAGGQPQHF.

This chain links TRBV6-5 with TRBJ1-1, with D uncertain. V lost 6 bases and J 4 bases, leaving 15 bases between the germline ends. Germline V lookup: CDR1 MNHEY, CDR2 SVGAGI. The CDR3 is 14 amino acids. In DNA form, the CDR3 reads TGTGCCAGCAGCCGAGGGTCCTCAGGCACTGAAGCTTTCTTT. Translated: CASSRGSSGTEAFF.

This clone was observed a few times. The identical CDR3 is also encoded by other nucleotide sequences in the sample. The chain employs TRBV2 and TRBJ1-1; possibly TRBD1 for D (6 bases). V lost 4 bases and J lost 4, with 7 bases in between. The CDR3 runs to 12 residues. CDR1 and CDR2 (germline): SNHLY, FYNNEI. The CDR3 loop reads CASSVRGTEAFF. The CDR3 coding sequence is TGTGCCAGCAGTGTCAGGGGCACTGAAGCTTTCTTT.

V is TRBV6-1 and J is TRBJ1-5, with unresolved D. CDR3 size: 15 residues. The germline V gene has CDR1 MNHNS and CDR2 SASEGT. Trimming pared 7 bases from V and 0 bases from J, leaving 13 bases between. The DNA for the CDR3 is TGTGCCAGCACCCTGGCCAGGTATAGCAATCAGCCCCAGCATTTT. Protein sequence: CASTLARYSNQPQHF.

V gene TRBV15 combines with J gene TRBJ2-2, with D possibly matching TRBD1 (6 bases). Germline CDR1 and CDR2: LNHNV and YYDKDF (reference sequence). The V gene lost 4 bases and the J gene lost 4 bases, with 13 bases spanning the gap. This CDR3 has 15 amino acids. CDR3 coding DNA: TGTGCCACCAGCACAACAGGGCCGGGCACCGGGGAGCTGTTTTTT. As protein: CATSTTGPGTGELFF.

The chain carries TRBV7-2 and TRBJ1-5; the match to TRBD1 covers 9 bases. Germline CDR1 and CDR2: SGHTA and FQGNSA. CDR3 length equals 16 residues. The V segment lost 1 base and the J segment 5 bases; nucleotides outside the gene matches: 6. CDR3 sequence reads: CASSLDFGTGYQPQHF. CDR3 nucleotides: TGTGCCAGCAGCTTAGATTTCGGGACAGGGTATCAGCCCCAGCATTTT.

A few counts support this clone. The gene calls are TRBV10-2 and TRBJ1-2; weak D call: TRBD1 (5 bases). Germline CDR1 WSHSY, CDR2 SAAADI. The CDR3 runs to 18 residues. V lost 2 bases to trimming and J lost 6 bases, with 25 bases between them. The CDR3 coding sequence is TGCGCCAGCAGTGAGCCCCTCCGGGGGTGGAACCTAGAGCATGGCTACACCTTC. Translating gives CASSEPLRGWNLEHGYTF.

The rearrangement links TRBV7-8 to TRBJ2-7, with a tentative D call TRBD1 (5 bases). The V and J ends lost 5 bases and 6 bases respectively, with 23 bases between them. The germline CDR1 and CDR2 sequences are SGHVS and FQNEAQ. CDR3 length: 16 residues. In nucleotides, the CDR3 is TGTGCCAGCAGCCTCAAACCCACGAGTGGGGCCGCCGAGCAGTACTTC. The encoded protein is CASSLKPTSGAAEQYF.

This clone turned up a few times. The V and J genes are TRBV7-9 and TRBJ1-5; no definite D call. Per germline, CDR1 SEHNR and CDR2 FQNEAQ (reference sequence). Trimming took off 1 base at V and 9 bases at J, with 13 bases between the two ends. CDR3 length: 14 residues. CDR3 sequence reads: CASSLESDSGPQHF. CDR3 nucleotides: TGTGCCAGCAGCTTAGAATCCGACTCCGGGCCCCAGCATTTT.

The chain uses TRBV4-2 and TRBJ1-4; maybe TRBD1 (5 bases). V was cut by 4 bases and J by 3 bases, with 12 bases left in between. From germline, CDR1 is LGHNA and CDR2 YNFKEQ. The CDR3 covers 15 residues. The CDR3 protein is CASSPPGQANEKLFF. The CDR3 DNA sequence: TGTGCCAGCAGCCCCCCAGGGCAGGCTAATGAAAAACTGTTTTTT.

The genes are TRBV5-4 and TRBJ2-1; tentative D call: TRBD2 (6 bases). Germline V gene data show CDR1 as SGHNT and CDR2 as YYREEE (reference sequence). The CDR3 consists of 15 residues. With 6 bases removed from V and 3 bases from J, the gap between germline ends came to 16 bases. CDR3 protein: CASNAGGSGYNEQFF. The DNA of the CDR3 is TGTGCCAGCAACGCTGGGGGTAGCGGCTACAATGAGCAGTTCTTC. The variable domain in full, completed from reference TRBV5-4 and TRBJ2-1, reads ETGVTQSPTHLIKTRGQQVTLRCSSQSGHNTVSWYQQALGQGPQFIFQYYREEENGRGNFPPRFSGLQFPNYSSELNVNALELDDSALYLCASNAGGSGYNEQFFGPGTRLTVL.

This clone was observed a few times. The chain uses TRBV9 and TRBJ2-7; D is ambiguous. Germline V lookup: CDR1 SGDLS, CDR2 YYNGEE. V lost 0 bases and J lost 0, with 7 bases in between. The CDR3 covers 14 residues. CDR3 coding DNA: TGTGCCAGCAGCGTAGCTTTCAGCTCCTACGAGCAGTACTTC. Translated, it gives CASSVAFSSYEQYF.

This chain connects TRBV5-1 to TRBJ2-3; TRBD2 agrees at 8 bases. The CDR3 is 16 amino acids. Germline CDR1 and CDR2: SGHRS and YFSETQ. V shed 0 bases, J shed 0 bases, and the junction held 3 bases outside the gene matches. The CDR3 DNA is TGCGCCAGCAGCTTGGGACGGGGGGGGAGCACAGATACGCAGTATTTT. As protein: CASSLGRGGSTDTQYF.

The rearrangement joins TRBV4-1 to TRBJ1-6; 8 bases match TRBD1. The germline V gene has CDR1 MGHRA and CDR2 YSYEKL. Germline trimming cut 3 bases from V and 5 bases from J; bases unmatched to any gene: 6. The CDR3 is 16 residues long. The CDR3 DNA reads TGCGCCAGCAGCCACCAGACAGGGGCGCATAATTCACCCCTCCACTTT. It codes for CASSHQTGAHNSPLHF.